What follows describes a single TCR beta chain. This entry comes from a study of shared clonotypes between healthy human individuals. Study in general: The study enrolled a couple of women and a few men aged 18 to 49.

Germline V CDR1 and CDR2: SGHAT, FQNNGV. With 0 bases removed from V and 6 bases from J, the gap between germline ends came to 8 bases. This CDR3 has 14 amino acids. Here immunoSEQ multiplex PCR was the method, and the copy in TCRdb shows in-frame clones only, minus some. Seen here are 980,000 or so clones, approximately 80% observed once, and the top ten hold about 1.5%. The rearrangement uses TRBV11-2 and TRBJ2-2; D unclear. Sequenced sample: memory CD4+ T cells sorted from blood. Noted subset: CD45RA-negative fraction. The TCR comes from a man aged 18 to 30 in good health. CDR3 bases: TGTGCCAGCAGCTTAGATCCCGGTTCCGGGGAGCTGTTTTTT. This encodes CASSLDPGSGELFF.